One and the same sample provided the 4 T cell receptor beta chains below, sequenced in a study of shared clonotypes between healthy human individuals (TCRdb year 2020). Libraries were prepared through the immunoSEQ multiplex PCR assay. As stored in TCRdb, this immuneACCESS dataset retains in-frame rearrangements with V and J assigned. A fraction of the clones does not appear; measured against another copy, unresolved V genes explain less than half of the discrepancy, and the remainder lacks a known reason. The sample contains about 1 million clones, about 80% of them found a single time. Approximately 1.5% of the sample rests with the top ten. The sequenced sample consisted of memory CD4+ T cells sorted from blood. The sample's cell subset or site, from its label and the paper: CD45RA-negative fraction. The source is a man aged 18-30 years in good health.

The rearrangement links TRBV11-2 to TRBJ2-7; TRBD2 aligns across 7 bases. The CDR3 is 13 amino acids. The V and J ends lost 3 bases and 6 bases, in that order; junction bases with no gene match: 5. Germline CDR1 SGHAT, CDR2 FQNNGV. The DNA for the CDR3 is TGTGCCAGCAGCTTTGCGGGAGTAAGCGAGCAGTACTTC. It codes for CASSFAGVSEQYF.

The chain has TRBV10-1 and TRBJ2-5, with 10 bases identical to TRBD1. The germline gives CDR1 WNHNN, CDR2 SYGVQD (reference sequence). After removal of 3 bases from V and 5 bases from J, the junction contained 6 bases not matched to a gene. The CDR3 sequence is 15 residues long. The CDR3 sequence: CASSEGTGVLETQYF. CDR3 sequence (DNA): TGCGCCAGCAGTGAAGGGACAGGGGTATTGGAGACCCAGTACTTC.

This chain uses TRBV28 with TRBJ2-1, with 8 positions matching TRBD1. The junction had 8 bases not matched to a gene; V was cut back by 4 bases and J by 9 bases. The germline V gene has CDR1 MDHEN and CDR2 SYDVKM. The CDR3 is 14 residues long. The CDR3 here is CASSSRTGWGEQFF. The CDR3 DNA reads as TGTGCCAGCAGTTCCCGGACAGGGTGGGGTGAGCAGTTCTTC. Complete variable domain (other parts from reference TRBV28 and TRBJ2-1): DVKVTQSSRYLVKRTGEKVFLECVQDMDHENMFWYRQDPGLGLRLIYFSYDVKMKEKGDIPEGYSVSREKKERFSLILESASTNQTSMYLCASSSRTGWGEQFFGPGTRLTVL.

This clone came up a few times. This chain connects TRBV27 to TRBJ2-7; TRBD2 agrees at 8 bases. The CDR3 spans 15 residues. The trim removed 6 bases at V and 2 bases at J, leaving 9 bases unmatched. CDR1 and CDR2 (germline): MNHEY, SMNVEV (reference sequence). CDR3 nucleotides: TGTGCCAGCAGCCCAACCGGCGGGGGGACCTACGAGCAGTACTTC. This encodes CASSPTGGGTYEQYF.